This paragraph covers one TCR beta chain sequence. The antigen remains undetermined. These data originate in a study of regulatory T cells in long-lasting Graves disease. Study summary: Over 5 years of antithyroid drugs with positive TSH receptor antibodies was taken to mean persistent Graves' disease.

CDR3-region Arm-PCR and iRepertoire HTBI primers produced the TCR beta libraries. From the multiplex PCR reads, TCRdb called clonotypes with MiXCR, one entry per CDR3 protein. In the table there are around 460,000 distinct CDR3 sequences, under 25% of which are singletons. Per the germline V gene, CDR1 is LNHDA and CDR2 is SQIVND (reference sequence). The length of the CDR3 is 15 residues. The V gene lost 5 bases and the J gene lost 2 bases, with 16 bases spanning the gap. Study-wide points: Patients whose Graves' disease persisted exhibited lower TCR diversity than those newly diagnosed. There were preferences for TRBV28, TRBJ1-2 and TRBJ2-5 in persistent disease.

Indicated time point: persistent/refractory GD, antithyroid drugs over 5 years with positive TRAb. The TCR library was prepared using RNA isolated from PBMCs. Blood from the periphery, approximately 9 milliliters in all, was drawn into EDTA tubes. Sequencing used peripheral blood mononuclear cells (PBMCs), obtained when the disease was refractory, from a patient treated with antithyroid drugs. The chain is built from TRBV19 and TRBJ2-7, with D tentatively TRBD2 (6 bases). The sequence was collected from a female donor with Graves disease. This chain's CDR3 is CASSLRGVGAYEQYF. DNA of the CDR3: TGTGCCAGTAGTCTCCGCGGGGTAGGGGCCTACGAGCAGTACTTC.